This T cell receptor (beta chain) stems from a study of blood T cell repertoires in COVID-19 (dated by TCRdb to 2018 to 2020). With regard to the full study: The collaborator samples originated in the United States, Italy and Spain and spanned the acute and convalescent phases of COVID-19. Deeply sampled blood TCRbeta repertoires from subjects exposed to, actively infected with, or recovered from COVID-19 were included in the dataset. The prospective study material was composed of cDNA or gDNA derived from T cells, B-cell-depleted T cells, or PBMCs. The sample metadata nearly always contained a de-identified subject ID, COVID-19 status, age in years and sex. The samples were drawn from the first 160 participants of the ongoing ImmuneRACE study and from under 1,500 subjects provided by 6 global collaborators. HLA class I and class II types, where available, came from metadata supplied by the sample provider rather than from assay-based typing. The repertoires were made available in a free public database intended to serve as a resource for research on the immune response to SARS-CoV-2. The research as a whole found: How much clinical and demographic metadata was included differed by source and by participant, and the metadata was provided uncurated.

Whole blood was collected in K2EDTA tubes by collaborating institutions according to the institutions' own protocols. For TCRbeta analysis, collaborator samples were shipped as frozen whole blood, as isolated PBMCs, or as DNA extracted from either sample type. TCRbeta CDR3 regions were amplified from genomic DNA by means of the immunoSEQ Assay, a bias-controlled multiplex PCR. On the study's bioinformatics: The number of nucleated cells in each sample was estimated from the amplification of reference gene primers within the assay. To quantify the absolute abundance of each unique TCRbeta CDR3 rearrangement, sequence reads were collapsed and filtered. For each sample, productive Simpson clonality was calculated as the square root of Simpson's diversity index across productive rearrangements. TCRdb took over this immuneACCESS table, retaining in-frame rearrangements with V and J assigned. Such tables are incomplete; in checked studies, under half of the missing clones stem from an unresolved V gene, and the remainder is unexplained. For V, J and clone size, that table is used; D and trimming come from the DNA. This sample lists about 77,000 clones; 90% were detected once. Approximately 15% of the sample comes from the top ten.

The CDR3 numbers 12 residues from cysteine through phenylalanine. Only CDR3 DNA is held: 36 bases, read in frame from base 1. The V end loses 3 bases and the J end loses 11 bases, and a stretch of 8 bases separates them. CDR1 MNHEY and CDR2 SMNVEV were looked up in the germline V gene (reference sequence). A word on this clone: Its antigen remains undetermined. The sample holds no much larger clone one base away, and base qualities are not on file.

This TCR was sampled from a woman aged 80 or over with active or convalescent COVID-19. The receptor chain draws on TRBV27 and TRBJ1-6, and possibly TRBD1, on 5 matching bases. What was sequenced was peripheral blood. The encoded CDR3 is CASSFSGTPLHF. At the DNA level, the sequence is TGTGCCAGCAGTTTCTCAGGGACACCCCTCCACTTT.